This T cell receptor beta chain was identified during a study of blood T cell repertoires in COVID-19. Germline CDR1 is SGHNT and CDR2 is YYREEE (reference sequence). The CDR3 sequence is 15 residues long. V lost 4 bases to trimming and J lost 1 base, with 14 bases between them. Sequencing was performed with immunoSEQ multiplex PCR; in TCRdb, only in-frame clones are kept and a portion is missing. This table holds a few hundred thousand clones, around 84% found once. This TCR was sampled from a woman aged 55-70 years with COVID-19, enrolled during active disease. The V and J genes are TRBV5-4 and TRBJ1-1; D might be TRBD1 (6 bases). The sample was peripheral blood. CDR3 sequence: CASSSGGAENTEAFF. CDR3 coding DNA: TGTGCCAGCAGCAGTGGGGGGGCAGAGAACACTGAAGCTTTCTTT.